Given below is one T cell receptor beta chain in context. Its antigen is undetermined. The sample originates from a study of beta chain features in type 1 diabetes. Study-level information: There was similarity between patients and healthy donors in age, gender and cell yields. General study results and limits: There was a moderate but significant shortening of TCRB CDR3s in all four CD4+ subsets of Type 1 diabetes patients. The similarity of naive, central memory and Treg TCRB repertoires appeared greater among patients than among healthy donors.

The investigators reverse transcribed all of the isolated RNA, so they sequenced expressed TCRB transcripts. Assay used: immunoSEQ multiplex PCR; TCRdb lists only in-frame clones, some missing. The sample contains 250,000 to 300,000 clones, roughly an eighth of which appear only once. Using CD45RO/CCR7/CD25/CD127/CD95/CD27, CD4+ naive, central memory, regulatory and stem cell-like memory cells were sorted. The sequencing input was naive CD4+ T cells from blood. The receptor was isolated from a man aged 25 to 40 with type 1 diabetes.

In nucleotides, the CDR3 is TGTGCCAGCAGCTTCCAGGGGTCCCAAGAGACCCAGTACTTC. This encodes CASSFQGSQETQYF. The gene calls are TRBV11-2 and TRBJ2-5; tentative D call: TRBD1 (6 bases). Trimming cost V 3 bases and J 1 base, with 9 bases left between them. The CDR3 consists of 14 residues. The V gene's germline CDR1 is SGHAT and CDR2 FQNNGV.